The source of this TCR beta chain is a study of cytomegalovirus exposure and HLA in healthy donors. Study outcomes and limitations: According to the study, around 150 TCR beta chains were cytomegalovirus-associated. An ancestry cluster, one associated with Asian ancestry, reportedly showed fewer N-insertions than the approximately 700-donor mean in a later analysis.

Looked up from germline, CDR1 is SQVTM and CDR2 is ANQGSEA. There are 11 residues in the CDR3. Trimming removed 8 bases from V and 5 bases from J, with 13 bases in between. This PCR relied on a set of 60 Vbeta primers and 13 Jbeta primers. Produced via immunoSEQ multiplex PCR; TCRdb's table is partial and in-frame only. This sample has more than 110,000 clones, with about 80% found just once. Turning to this clone: Its antigen is unidentified.

Sequenced: PBMCs. The TCR originated in a male donor in good health and CMV-seropositive. The rearrangement uses TRBV29-1 and TRBJ2-7, with D possibly being TRBD2 (6 bases). DNA of the CDR3: TGCAGCATTGCGGGGTCCCACGAGCAGTACTTC. This codes for CSIAGSHEQYF.